Sequencing of this TCR beta chain was carried out in a study of PD-L1 blockade in urothelial cancer. Study details: Earlier, patients had received 0 to 3 chemotherapy regimens. Reported median T cell count for blood samples was approximately 140,000.

Regarding time point: pretreatment peripheral blood. Generated by immunoSEQ multiplex PCR, the TCRdb table keeps only in-frame clones and is missing some. The sample includes about 86,000 clones, 85% to 90% seen only once; the top ten take 13% to 15%. Sequenced here: PBMCs, sampled around atezolizumab (anti-PD-L1) treatment. This receptor was identified in a man aged 60 to 69 with urothelial cancer.

The CDR3 DNA reads TGCGCCAGCAGCTTGGGGTCTACCCGAGGGAACTATGGCTACACCTTC. It yields the protein CASSLGSTRGNYGYTF. The chain links TRBV5-1 to TRBJ1-2; D remains ambiguous. The CDR3 is 16 residues long. CDR1 is SGHRS, CDR2 YFSETQ, per germline. V was shortened by 0 bases and J by 2 bases, with 14 bases between the two germline ends. Using reference TRBV5-1 and TRBJ1-2 for the parts outside the CDR3, the full variable domain is KAGVTQTPRYLIKTRGQQVTLSCSPISGHRSVSWYQQTPGQGLQFLFEYFSETQRNKGNFPGRFSGRQFSNSRSEMNVSTLELGDSALYLCASSLGSTRGNYGYTFGSGTRLTVV.